This TCR beta chain was found in a study of radiotherapy plus CTLA-4 blockade in lung cancer. Study as a whole: Roughly a sixth of enrolled patients responded objectively, and around 30% had disease control.

Study observations and caveats: Interferon-beta, together with early blood T cell clone dynamics, reportedly best predicted response.

This clone came up once. Its antigen is undetermined. TCRdb's copy holds only in-frame clones and misses some; the assay was immunoSEQ multiplex PCR. The table includes around 72,000 clones, roughly 78% detected once. The CDR3 runs to 15 residues. Germline lookup yields CDR1 GTSNPN and CDR2 SVGIG (reference sequence). V dropped 4 bases and J dropped 5; count of bases not matched to a gene: 8. This clonotype was obtained from a human donor with non-small cell lung cancer who had a complete response to radiotherapy plus ipilimumab. Here the sequenced sample was peripheral blood, taken from a patient treated with radiotherapy plus ipilimumab. This chain joins TRBV30 and TRBJ1-4; 9 nucleotides agree with TRBD1. Here the CDR3 DNA reads TGTGCCTGGACCTCAACCGGGACAGGGAATGAAAAACTGTTTTTT. Translation: CAWTSTGTGNEKLFF.